This paragraph reports one T cell receptor (beta chain). Using MiXCR, TCRdb re-called clones from the PCR reads. There are around 25,000 clones in the sample; 13% occur only once, and around 5.1% lies in the top ten. Not a single patient had been given any form of treatment at any point before undergoing thyroid surgery. This specimen belongs to a study of metastatic and nonmetastatic thyroid tumors. The sample was blood. This receptor was taken from a female donor with papillary thyroid cancer or a benign thyroid nodule (not recorded which). Some clones in this sample may be carry-over from other donors' samples.

CDR3 amino acids: CASSSTTCRRTVGTEAFF. DNA for the CDR3: TGTGCCAGCAGTTCTACCACTTGCCGGCGGACGGTGGGCACTGAAGCTTTCTTT. The chain has TRBV27 and TRBJ1-1; no clear D gene. There are 18 residues in the CDR3. The ends were cut back, 4 bases at V and 4 bases at J, with 25 bases in the middle. Germline lookup yields CDR1 MNHEY and CDR2 SMNVEV (reference sequence).